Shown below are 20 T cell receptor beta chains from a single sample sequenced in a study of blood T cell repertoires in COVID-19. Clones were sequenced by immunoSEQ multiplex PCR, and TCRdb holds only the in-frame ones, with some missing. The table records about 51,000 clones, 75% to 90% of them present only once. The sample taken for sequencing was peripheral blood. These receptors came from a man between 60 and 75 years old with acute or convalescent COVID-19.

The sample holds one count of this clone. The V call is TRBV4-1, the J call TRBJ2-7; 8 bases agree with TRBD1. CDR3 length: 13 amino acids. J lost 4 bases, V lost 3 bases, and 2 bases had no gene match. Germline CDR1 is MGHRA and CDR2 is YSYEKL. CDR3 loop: CASSHDRGYEQYF. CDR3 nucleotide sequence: TGCGCCAGCAGCCACGACAGGGGTTACGAGCAGTACTTC.

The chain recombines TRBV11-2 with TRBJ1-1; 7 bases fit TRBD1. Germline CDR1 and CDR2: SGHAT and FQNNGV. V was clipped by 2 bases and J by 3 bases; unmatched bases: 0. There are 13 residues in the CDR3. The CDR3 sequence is CASSLTGDTEAFF. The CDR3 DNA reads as TGTGCCAGCAGCTTAACAGGGGACACTGAAGCTTTCTTT. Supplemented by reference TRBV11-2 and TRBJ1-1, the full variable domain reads EAGVAQSPRYKIIEKRQSVAFWCNPISGHATLYWYQQILGQGPKLLIQFQNNGVVDDSQLPKDRFSAERLKGVDSTLKIQPAKLEDSAVYLCASSLTGDTEAFFGQGTRLTVV.

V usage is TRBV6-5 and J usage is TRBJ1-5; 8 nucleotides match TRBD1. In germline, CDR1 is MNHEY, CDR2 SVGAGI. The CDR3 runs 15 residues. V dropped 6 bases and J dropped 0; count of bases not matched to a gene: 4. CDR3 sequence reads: CASRGGQVSNQPQHF. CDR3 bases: TGTGCCAGCAGGGGGGGACAGGTTAGCAATCAGCCCCAGCATTTT.

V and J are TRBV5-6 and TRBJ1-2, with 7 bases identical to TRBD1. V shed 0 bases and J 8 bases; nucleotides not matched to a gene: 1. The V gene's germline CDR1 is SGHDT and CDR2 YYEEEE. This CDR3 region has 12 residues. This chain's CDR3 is CASSLDRGGYTF. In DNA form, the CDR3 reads TGTGCCAGCAGCTTGGACAGGGGCGGCTACACCTTC.

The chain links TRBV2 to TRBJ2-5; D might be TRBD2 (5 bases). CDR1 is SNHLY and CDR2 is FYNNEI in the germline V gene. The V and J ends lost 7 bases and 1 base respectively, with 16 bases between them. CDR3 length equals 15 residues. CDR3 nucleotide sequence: TGTGCCAGCACCTATCCGACGAGCGGCCAAGAGACCCAGTACTTC. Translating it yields CASTYPTSGQETQYF.

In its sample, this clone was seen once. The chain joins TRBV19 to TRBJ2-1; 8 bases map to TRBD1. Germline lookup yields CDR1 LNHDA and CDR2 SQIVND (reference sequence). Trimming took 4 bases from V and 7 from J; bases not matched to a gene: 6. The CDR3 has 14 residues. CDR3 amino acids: CASSKPQGANEQFF. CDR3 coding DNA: TGTGCCAGTAGTAAGCCGCAGGGGGCAAATGAGCAGTTCTTC.

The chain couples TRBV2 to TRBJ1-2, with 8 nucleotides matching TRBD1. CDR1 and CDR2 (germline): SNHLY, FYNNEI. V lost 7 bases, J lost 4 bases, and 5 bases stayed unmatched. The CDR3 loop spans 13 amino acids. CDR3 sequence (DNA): TGTGCCAGCACCGACGGGACAGGCTATGGCTACACCTTC. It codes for CASTDGTGYGYTF.

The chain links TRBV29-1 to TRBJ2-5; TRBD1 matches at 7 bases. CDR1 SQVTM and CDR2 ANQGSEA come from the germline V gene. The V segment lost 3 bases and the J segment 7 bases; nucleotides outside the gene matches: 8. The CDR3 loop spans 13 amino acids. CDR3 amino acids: CSVEGTARGTQYF. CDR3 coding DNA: TGCAGCGTTGAGGGGACAGCGAGGGGGACCCAGTACTTC.

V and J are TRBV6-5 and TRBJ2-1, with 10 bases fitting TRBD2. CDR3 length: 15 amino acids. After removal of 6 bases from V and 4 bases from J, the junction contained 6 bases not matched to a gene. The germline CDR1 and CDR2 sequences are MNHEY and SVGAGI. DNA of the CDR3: TGTGCCAGCAGGCGCACTAGCGGGGCATACAATGAGCAGTTCTTC. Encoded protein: CASRRTSGAYNEQFF.

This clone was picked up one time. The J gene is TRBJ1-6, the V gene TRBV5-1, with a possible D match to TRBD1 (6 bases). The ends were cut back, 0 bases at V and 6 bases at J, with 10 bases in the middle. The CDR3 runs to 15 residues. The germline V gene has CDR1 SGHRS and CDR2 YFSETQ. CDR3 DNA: TGCGCCAGCAGCTTGGAACAAGGGGGTAATTCACCCCTCCACTTT. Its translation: CASSLEQGGNSPLHF.

CDR3 nucleotide sequence: TGCGCCAGCAGCCCTACAGGTCAGATTGGTGAAAAACTGTTTTTT. This encodes CASSPTGQIGEKLFF. This chain joins TRBV5-1 and TRBJ1-4, with D perhaps TRBD1 (5 bases). The CDR3 sequence is 15 residues long. Looked up from germline, CDR1 is SGHRS and CDR2 is YFSETQ. The V gene lost 4 bases and the J gene lost 7 bases, with 17 bases spanning the gap.

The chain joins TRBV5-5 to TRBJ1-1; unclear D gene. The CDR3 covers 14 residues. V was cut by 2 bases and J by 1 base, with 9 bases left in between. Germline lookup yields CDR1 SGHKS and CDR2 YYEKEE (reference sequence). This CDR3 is CASSLLPGNTEAFF. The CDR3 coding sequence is TGTGCCAGCAGCTTACTTCCAGGGAACACTGAAGCTTTCTTT.

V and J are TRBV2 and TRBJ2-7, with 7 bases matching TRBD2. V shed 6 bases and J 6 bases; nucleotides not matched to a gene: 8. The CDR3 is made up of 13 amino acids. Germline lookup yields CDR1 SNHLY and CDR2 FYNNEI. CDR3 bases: TGTGCCAGCAGGGATTGGGACTACCTCGAGCAGTACTTC. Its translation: CASRDWDYLEQYF. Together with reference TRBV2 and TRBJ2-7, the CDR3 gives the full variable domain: EPEVTQTPSHQVTQMGQEVILRCVPISNHLYFYWYRQILGQKVEFLVSFYNNEISEKSEIFDDQFSVERPDGSNFTLKIRSTKLEDSAMYFCASRDWDYLEQYFGPGTRLTVT.

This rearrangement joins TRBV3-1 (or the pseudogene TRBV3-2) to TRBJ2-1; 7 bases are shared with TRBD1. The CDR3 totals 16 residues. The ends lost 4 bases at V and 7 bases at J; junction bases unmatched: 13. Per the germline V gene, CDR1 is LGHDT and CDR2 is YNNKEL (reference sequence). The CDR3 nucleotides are TGTGCCAGCAGCCCACAGGGGCGAGTATGGGGGAATGAGCAGTTCTTC. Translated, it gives CASSPQGRVWGNEQFF.

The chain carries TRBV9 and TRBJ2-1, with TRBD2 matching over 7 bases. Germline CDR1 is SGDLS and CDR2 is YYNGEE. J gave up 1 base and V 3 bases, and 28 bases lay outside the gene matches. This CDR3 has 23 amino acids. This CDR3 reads CASSGSSGKGNPPLRSSYNEQFF. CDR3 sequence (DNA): TGTGCCAGCAGCGGGTCTAGCGGCAAGGGGAATCCACCACTTAGGAGTTCCTACAATGAGCAGTTCTTC.

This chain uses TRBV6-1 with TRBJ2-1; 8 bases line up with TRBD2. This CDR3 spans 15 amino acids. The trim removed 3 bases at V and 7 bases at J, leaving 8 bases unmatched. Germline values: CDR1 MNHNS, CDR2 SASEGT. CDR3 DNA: TGTGCCAGCAGTGATACCAGCGGGAGAGAGAATGAGCAGTTCTTC. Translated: CASSDTSGRENEQFF.

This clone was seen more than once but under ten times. This chain's CDR3 is CASSHPGRGPENIQYF. Here the CDR3 DNA reads TGCGCCAGCAGCCATCCTGGGAGAGGTCCCGAAAACATTCAGTACTTC. The rearrangement uses TRBV4-1 and TRBJ2-4, with D possibly TRBD2 on 5 matching bases. CDR1 MGHRA and CDR2 YSYEKL come from the germline V gene. The CDR3 is 16 residues long. V lost 3 bases, J lost 5 bases, and 17 bases lay in between.

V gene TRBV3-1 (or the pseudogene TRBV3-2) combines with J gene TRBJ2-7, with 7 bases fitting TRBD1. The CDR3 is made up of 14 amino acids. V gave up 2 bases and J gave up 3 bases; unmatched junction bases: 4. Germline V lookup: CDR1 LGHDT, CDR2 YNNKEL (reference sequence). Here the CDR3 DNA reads TGTGCCAGCAGCCAATGGGGGACAGTCTACGAGCAGTACTTC. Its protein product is CASSQWGTVYEQYF.

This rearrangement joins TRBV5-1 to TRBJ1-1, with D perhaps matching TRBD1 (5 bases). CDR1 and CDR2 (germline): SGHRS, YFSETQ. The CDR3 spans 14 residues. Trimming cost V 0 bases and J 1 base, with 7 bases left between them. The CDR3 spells CASSLEGRNTEAFF. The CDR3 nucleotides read TGCGCCAGCAGCTTGGAGGGGCGGAACACTGAAGCTTTCTTT.

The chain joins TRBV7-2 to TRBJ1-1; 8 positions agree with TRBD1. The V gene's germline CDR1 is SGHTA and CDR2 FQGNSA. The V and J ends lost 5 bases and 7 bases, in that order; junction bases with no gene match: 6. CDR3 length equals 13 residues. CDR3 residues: CASSVRQGHEAFF. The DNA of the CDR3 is TGTGCCAGCAGCGTAAGACAGGGGCATGAAGCTTTCTTT.